These 22 T cell receptor beta chains were sequenced from one sample in a study of blood T cells in healthy people across ages. Primers used in a second PCR of roughly 7 to 12 cycles were a sample-barcoded 5' primer and a J-beta primer mix. TCRdb itself ran the 5' RACE reads through MiXCR, one entry per CDR3 protein. The repertoire holds 800,000 or so distinct CDR3 sequences, with about half as singletons. Input material: blood. The source is a man older than 75 in good health.

This clonotype came up a few times. The chain employs TRBV9 and TRBJ2-7, with 9 nucleotides matching TRBD1. V was pared by 3 bases and J by 6 bases, with 10 bases of the junction left unmatched. The CDR3 runs 15 residues. Germline values: CDR1 SGDLS, CDR2 YYNGEE. CDR3 loop: CASSASGTGRGEQYF. Here the CDR3 DNA reads TGTGCCAGCAGCGCATCCGGGACAGGGAGAGGCGAGCAGTACTTC.

This clonotype was picked up many times. The rearrangement links TRBV11-2 to TRBJ2-7; TRBD1 matches at 7 bases. Germline V CDR1 and CDR2: SGHAT, FQNNGV. With V trimmed by 5 bases and J by 7 bases, 14 bases remained unmatched. The CDR3 covers 15 residues. The CDR3 loop is CASSDAGTVAKEQYF. The CDR3 DNA is TGTGCCAGCAGCGACGCCGGGACAGTGGCAAAGGAGCAGTACTTC.

The V and J genes are TRBV7-2 and TRBJ2-3; TRBD2 matches at 12 bases. Germline V gene data show CDR1 as SGHTA and CDR2 as FQGNSA. This CDR3 comprises 16 residues. V was clipped by 5 bases and J by 4 bases; unmatched bases: 7. The CDR3 protein is CASSNALAGGSDTQYF. CDR3 nucleotide sequence: TGTGCCAGCAGCAACGCACTAGCGGGGGGCTCAGATACGCAGTATTTT.

A few counts support this clonotype. The J gene is TRBJ1-4, the V gene TRBV2; 10 bases agree with TRBD1. Germline CDR1 and CDR2: SNHLY and FYNNEI. Unmatched junction bases numbered 6, after V lost 5 bases and J lost 6 bases. This CDR3 is built from 15 residues. In nucleotides, the CDR3 is TGTGCCAGCAGTCGACAGGGGGCGCCCGATGAAAAACTGTTTTTT. Encoded protein: CASSRQGAPDEKLFF.

The rearrangement uses TRBV16 and TRBJ1-2; a possible D gene is TRBD1 (6 bases). There are 13 residues in the CDR3. The V and J ends lost 3 bases and 7 bases respectively, with 12 bases between them. Germline V gene sequence: CDR1 KGHSY, CDR2 FQNENV. DNA of the CDR3: TGTGCCAGCAGCCAGGGACAATCGTTTGGCTACACCTTC. Residues: CASSQGQSFGYTF.

Regarding this clonotype: This may arise from a read error, as a much more abundant clone is one base away. V is TRBV27 and J is TRBJ1-1; D gene uncertain. This CDR3 comprises 13 residues. V was cut by 0 bases and J by 10 bases, with 12 bases left in between. Germline CDR1 MNHEY, CDR2 SMNVEV (reference sequence). DNA of the CDR3: TGTGCCAGCAGTTTATCTCCCGGGGTTGGAGCTTTCTTT. As protein: CASSLSPGVGAFF.

In this sample, this clonotype turned up a few times. It may be a read error: a sequence one base away is much more abundant. This rearrangement joins TRBV29-1 to TRBJ2-7; 10 bases match TRBD2. The V gene's germline CDR1 is SQVTM and CDR2 ANQGSEA. The junction had 9 bases not matched to a gene; V was cut back by 3 bases and J by 7 bases. CDR3 length equals 14 residues. CDR3 region: CSVETSGRVNEQYF. The CDR3 nucleotides read TGCAGCGTTGAGACCAGCGGGAGGGTGAATGAGCAGTACTTC.

This chain connects TRBV6-5 to TRBJ2-5, with 10 bases matching TRBD1. The J call is in doubt because the DNA end fits TRBJ2-7 better. Germline lookup yields CDR1 MNHEY and CDR2 SVGAGI. This CDR3 is built from 17 residues. The CDR3 DNA is TGTGCCAGCAGTTACTCGGGGGGACAGGGGTCACCCTACGAGCAGTACTTC. This gives the protein CASSYSGGQGSPYEQYF.

The chain couples TRBV12-3 or TRBV12-4 to TRBJ2-7, with D perhaps TRBD1 (5 bases). V lost 7 bases, J lost 0 bases, and 16 bases lay in between. CDR3 length: 15 residues. The CDR3 coding sequence is TGTGCCAGCAACCCCTCAGGGCCATACTCCTACGAGCAGTACTTC. It translates to CASNPSGPYSYEQYF.

The table lists this clonotype with many counts. CDR3 nucleotide sequence: TGTGCCAGCAGTCGACTCGACAGGGGCGAAAAAGACACAGATACGCAGTATTTT. This gives the protein CASSRLDRGEKDTDTQYF. The chain carries TRBV28 and TRBJ2-3; TRBD1 aligns across 8 bases. This CDR3 region has 18 residues. Germline V CDR1 and CDR2: MDHEN, SYDVKM. Trimming took 5 bases from V and 2 from J; bases not matched to a gene: 15.

As DNA, the CDR3 is TGCAGCGTGGACGACCAGTACTTC. This codes for CSVDDQYF. The J gene is TRBJ2-5, the V gene TRBV29-1; D remains ambiguous. Germline CDR1 and CDR2: SQVTM and ANQGSEA. This CDR3 is 8 amino acids long. The ends were cut back, 6 bases at V and 10 bases at J, with 6 bases in the middle.

The CDR3 DNA reads TGCAGCGTTGCGGGACAGGGATTGTACAATGAGCAGTTCTTC. Translation: CSVAGQGLYNEQFF. The gene calls are TRBV29-1 and TRBJ2-1; 9 positions match TRBD1. This CDR3 has 14 amino acids. V dropped 4 bases and J dropped 4; count of bases not matched to a gene: 5. CDR1 is SQVTM, CDR2 ANQGSEA, per germline.

The chain carries TRBV15 and TRBJ2-4; D gene ambiguous. The J call may be mistaken, given a closer DNA end match to TRBJ2-7. Germline V gene sequence: CDR1 LNHNV, CDR2 YYDKDF (reference sequence). This CDR3 contains 15 residues. This CDR3 reads CATSREGESTYEQYF. CDR3 coding DNA: TGTGCCACCAGCAGAGAAGGTGAGAGTACCTACGAGCAGTACTTC.

CDR3 region: CSVEGGAREKLFF. CDR3 nucleotides: TGCAGCGTTGAAGGGGGGGCGCGGGAAAAACTGTTTTTT. V gene TRBV29-1 combines with J gene TRBJ1-4, with D possibly matching TRBD1 (6 bases). CDR3 length: 13 residues. In germline, CDR1 is SQVTM, CDR2 ANQGSEA. Trimming took off 1 base at V and 8 bases at J, with 11 bases between the two ends.

This clonotype appeared many times. The genes are TRBV28 and TRBJ2-3; TRBD1 is a possible D gene (5 bases). CDR3 size: 15 residues. The ends were cut back, 7 bases at V and 2 bases at J, with 16 bases in the middle. Germline V gene lookup returns CDR1 MDHEN and CDR2 SYDVKM. The CDR3 region has the DNA TGTGCCAGCACCCCTTTGAAGGGGTTCACAGATACGCAGTATTTT. Translated: CASTPLKGFTDTQYF.

The chain combines TRBV5-1 with TRBJ2-1; 9 bases are shared with TRBD2. The germline V gene encodes CDR1 SGHRS and CDR2 YFSETQ. J was trimmed by 7 bases and V by 4 bases; bases with no gene match: 12. The CDR3 loop spans 16 amino acids. The CDR3 protein is CASSRLAGLSINEQFF. Here the CDR3 DNA reads TGCGCCAGCAGCCGGCTAGCGGGATTGAGTATAAATGAGCAGTTCTTC.

Many counts were recorded for this clonotype. One base away lies a much larger clone, so this may be a sequencing read error. This rearrangement joins TRBV29-1 to TRBJ2-1, with a possible D match to TRBD2 (6 bases). The tail of the sequence fits TRBJ2-7 better, so the J call may be wrong. Germline V lookup: CDR1 SQVTM, CDR2 ANQGSEA. The CDR3 consists of 15 residues. The CDR3 spells CSVEERGLSYNEQYF. Here the CDR3 DNA reads TGCAGCGTTGAAGAGCGGGGTCTCTCCTACAATGAGCAGTACTTC.

Comment on this clonotype: Being one base from a much bigger clone, this may be a read error. The chain couples TRBV3-1 to TRBJ2-1, with 10 bases aligning to TRBD2. Trimming cost V 6 bases and J 7 bases; bases outside gene matches: 6. CDR3 length: 14 residues. Germline lookup yields CDR1 LGHDT and CDR2 YNNKEL (reference sequence). CDR3 DNA sequence: TGTGCCAGCAGGCTTTCTAGCGGGAGTAATGAGCAGTTCTTC. Protein sequence: CASRLSSGSNEQFF.

This clonotype was seen repeatedly, ten times or more. This chain connects TRBV15 to TRBJ2-3; possible D gene TRBD1, 5 bases. The CDR3 runs to 17 residues. V lost 3 bases and J lost 6, with 22 bases in between. CDR1 is LNHNV and CDR2 is YYDKDF in the germline V gene (reference sequence). The CDR3, as DNA: TGTGCCACCAGCAGCGATAACGTGTTCGCAGGGCGCGATACGCAGTATTTT. Protein: CATSSDNVFAGRDTQYF.

This clonotype showed up just once. The rearrangement uses TRBV2 and TRBJ1-1; D remains ambiguous. This CDR3 is built from 14 residues. The V end lost 7 bases, the J end lost 1 base, and 13 bases lay between the germline ends. CDR1 is SNHLY and CDR2 is FYNNEI in the germline V gene. The CDR3 DNA is TGTGCCAGCATCTCTGACTTCCCGAACACTGAAGCTTTCTTT. This gives the protein CASISDFPNTEAFF.

The chain has TRBV29-1 and TRBJ2-7, with D possibly TRBD1 on 6 matching bases. V dropped 7 bases and J dropped 7 bases, with 23 bases sitting between them. Per the germline V gene, CDR1 is SQVTM and CDR2 is ANQGSEA. This CDR3 has 14 amino acids. As DNA, the CDR3 is TGCAGCGGTTCACAGGGACCGGCTAGCAATGAGCAGTACTTC. Its translation: CSGSQGPASNEQYF.

This clonotype appeared many times. The chain employs TRBV6-2 or TRBV6-3 and TRBJ2-3; possibly TRBD2 for D (6 bases). The CDR3 has 15 residues. Germline CDR1 MNHEY, CDR2 SVGEGT. Trimming took off 0 bases at V and 0 bases at J, with 7 bases between the two ends. Here the CDR3 reads CASSYSGTSTDTQYF. In nucleotides, the CDR3 is TGTGCCAGCAGTTACTCCGGGACTAGCACAGATACGCAGTATTTT.